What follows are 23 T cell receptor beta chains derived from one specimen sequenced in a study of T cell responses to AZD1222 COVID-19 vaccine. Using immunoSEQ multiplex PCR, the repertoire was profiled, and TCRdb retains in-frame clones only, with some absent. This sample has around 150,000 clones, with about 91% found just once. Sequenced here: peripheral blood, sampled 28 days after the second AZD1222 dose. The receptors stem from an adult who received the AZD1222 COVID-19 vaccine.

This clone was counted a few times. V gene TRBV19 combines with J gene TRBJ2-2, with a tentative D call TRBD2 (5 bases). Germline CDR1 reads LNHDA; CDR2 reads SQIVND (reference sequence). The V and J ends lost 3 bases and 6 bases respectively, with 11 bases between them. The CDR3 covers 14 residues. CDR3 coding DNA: TGTGCCAGTAGTATTTCTCCTAGCTCCGGGGAGCTGTTTTTT. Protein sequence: CASSISPSSGELFF. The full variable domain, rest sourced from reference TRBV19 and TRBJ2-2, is DGGITQSPKYLFRKEGQNVTLSCEQNLNHDAMYWYRQDPGQGLRLIYYSQIVNDFQKGDIAEGYSVSREKKESFPLTVTSAQKNPTAFYLCASSISPSSGELFFGEGSRLTVL.

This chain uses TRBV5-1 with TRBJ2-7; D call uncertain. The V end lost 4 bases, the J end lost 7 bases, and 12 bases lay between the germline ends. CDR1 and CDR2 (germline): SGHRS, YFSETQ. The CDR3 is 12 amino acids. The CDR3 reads CASSRTESEQYF. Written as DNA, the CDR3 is TGCGCCAGCAGCCGGACGGAGTCGGAGCAGTACTTC.

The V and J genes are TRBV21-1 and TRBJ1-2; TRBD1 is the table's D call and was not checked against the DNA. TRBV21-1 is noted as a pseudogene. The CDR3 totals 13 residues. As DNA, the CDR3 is TGTGCCAGCACCCCTCCCCCCAGGGGTGGCTACACCTTC. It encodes CASTPPPRGGYTF.

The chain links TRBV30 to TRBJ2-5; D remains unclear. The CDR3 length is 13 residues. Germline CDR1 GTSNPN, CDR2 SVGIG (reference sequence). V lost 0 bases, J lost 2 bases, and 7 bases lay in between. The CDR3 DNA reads TGTGCCTGGAGTGTACTGATTCAAGAGACCCAGTACTTC. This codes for CAWSVLIQETQYF.

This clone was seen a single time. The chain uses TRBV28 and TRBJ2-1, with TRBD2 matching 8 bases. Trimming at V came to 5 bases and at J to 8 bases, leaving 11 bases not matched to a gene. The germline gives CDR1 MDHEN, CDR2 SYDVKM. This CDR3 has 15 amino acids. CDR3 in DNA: TGTGCCAGCAGTGGGACGGGAGGGCCGGGCGATGAGCAGTTCTTC. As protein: CASSGTGGPGDEQFF. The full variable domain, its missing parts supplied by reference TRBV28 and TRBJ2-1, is DVKVTQSSRYLVKRTGEKVFLECVQDMDHENMFWYRQDPGLGLRLIYFSYDVKMKEKGDIPEGYSVSREKKERFSLILESASTNQTSMYLCASSGTGGPGDEQFFGPGTRLTVL.

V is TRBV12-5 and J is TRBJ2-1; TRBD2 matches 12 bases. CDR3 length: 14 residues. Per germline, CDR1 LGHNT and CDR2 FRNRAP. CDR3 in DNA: TGTGTCCGTCCTAGCGGGGGGGGAGACAATGAGCAGTTCTTC. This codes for CVRPSGGGDNEQFF.

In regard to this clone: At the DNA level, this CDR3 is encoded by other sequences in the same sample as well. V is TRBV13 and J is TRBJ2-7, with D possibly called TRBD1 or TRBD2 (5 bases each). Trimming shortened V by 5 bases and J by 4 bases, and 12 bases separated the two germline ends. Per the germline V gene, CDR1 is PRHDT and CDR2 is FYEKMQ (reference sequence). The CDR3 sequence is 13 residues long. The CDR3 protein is CASSPGPTYEQYF. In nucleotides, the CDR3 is TGTGCCAGCAGCCCGGGGCCTACGTACGAGCAGTACTTC.

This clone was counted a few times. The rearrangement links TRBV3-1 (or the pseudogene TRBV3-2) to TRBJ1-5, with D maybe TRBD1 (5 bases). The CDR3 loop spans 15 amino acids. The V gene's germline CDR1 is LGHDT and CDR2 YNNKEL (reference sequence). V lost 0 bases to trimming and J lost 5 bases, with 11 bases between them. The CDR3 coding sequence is TGTGCCAGCAGCCAAGATGGGAAGGGGCATCAGCCCCAGCATTTT. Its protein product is CASSQDGKGHQPQHF.

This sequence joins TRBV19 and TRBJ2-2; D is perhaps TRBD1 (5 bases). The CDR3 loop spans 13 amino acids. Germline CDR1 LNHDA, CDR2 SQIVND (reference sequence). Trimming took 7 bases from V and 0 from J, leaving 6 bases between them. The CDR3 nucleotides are TGTGCCAGTATGGGGCCGAACACCGGGGAGCTGTTTTTT. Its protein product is CASMGPNTGELFF. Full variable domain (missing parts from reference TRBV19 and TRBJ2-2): DGGITQSPKYLFRKEGQNVTLSCEQNLNHDAMYWYRQDPGQGLRLIYYSQIVNDFQKGDIAEGYSVSREKKESFPLTVTSAQKNPTAFYLCASMGPNTGELFFGEGSRLTVL.

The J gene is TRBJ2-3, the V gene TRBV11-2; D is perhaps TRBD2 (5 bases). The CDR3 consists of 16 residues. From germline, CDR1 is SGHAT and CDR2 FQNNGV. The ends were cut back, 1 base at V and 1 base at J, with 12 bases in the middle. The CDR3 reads CASSLGVLAGTDTQYF. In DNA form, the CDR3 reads TGTGCCAGCAGCTTAGGCGTGCTAGCTGGCACAGATACGCAGTATTTT.

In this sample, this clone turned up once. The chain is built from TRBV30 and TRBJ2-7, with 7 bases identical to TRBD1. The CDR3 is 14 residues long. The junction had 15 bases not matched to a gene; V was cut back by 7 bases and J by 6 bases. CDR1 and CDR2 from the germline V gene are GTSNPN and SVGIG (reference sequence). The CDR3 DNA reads TGTGCCTACACGCCTAAGGACAGGCATCTCGAGCAGTACTTC. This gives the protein CAYTPKDRHLEQYF.

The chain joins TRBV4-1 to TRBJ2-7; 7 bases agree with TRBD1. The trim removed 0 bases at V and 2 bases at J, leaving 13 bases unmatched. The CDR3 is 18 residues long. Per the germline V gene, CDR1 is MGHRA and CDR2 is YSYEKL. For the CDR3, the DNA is TGCGCCAGCAGCCAAGATCGAGTTTTTCGTACAGGGGCCTACGAGCAGTACTTC. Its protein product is CASSQDRVFRTGAYEQYF.

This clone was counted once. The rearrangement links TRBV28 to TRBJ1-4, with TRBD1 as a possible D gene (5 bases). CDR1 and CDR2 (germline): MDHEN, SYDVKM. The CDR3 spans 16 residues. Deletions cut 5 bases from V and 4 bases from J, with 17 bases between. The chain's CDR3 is CASSLRPGLINEKLFF. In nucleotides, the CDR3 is TGTGCCAGCAGTCTCAGACCGGGACTGATTAATGAAAAACTGTTTTTT.

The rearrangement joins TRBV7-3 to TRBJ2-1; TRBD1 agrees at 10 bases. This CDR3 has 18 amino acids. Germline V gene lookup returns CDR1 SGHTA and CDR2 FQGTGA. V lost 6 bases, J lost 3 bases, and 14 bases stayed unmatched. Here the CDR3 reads CASSPGQGISVGYNEQFF. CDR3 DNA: TGTGCCAGCAGTCCGGGACAGGGGATATCAGTGGGCTACAATGAGCAGTTCTTC.

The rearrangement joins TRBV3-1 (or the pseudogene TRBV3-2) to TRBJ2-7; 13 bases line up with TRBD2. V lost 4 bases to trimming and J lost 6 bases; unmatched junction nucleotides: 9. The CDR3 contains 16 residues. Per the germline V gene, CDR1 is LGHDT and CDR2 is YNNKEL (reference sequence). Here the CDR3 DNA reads TGTGCCAGCAGCCCAACTAGCGGGGGGGCCTGGGCCGAGCAGTACTTC. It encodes CASSPTSGGAWAEQYF.

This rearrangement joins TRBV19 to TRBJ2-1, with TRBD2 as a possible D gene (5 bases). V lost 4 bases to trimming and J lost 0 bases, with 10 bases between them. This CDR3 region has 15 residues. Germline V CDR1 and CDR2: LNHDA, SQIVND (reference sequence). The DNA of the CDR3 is TGTGCCAGTAGTAAGTTGGGGAGCTCCTACAATGAGCAGTTCTTC. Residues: CASSKLGSSYNEQFF. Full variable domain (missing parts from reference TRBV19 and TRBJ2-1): DGGITQSPKYLFRKEGQNVTLSCEQNLNHDAMYWYRQDPGQGLRLIYYSQIVNDFQKGDIAEGYSVSREKKESFPLTVTSAQKNPTAFYLCASSKLGSSYNEQFFGPGTRLTVL.

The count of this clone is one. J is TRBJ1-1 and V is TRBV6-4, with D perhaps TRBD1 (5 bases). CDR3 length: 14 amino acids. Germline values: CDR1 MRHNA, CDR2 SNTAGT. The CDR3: CVREGRWGNTEAFF. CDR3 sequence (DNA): TGTGTTCGAGAGGGGAGGTGGGGGAACACTGAAGCTTTCTTT.

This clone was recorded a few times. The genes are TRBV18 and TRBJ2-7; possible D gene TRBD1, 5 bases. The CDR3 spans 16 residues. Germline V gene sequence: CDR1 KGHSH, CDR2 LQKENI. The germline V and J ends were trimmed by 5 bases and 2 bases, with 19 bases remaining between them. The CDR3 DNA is TGTGCCAGCTCATCCAGAATAAGGGGCTCGCCCTACGAGCAGTACTTC. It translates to CASSSRIRGSPYEQYF. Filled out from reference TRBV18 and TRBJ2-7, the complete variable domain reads NAGVMQNPRHLVRRRGQEARLRCSPMKGHSHVYWYRQLPEEGLKFMVYLQKENIIDESGMPKERFSAEFPKEGPSILRIQQVVRGDSAAYFCASSSRIRGSPYEQYFGPGTRLTVT.

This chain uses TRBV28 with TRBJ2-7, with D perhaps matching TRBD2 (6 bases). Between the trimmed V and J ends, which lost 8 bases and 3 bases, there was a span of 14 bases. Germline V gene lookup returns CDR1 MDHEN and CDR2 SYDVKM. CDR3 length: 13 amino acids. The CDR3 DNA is TGTGCCAGCGGGAGGCCAGCGTTCTACGAGCAGTACTTC. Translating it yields CASGRPAFYEQYF. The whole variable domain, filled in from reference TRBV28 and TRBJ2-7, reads DVKVTQSSRYLVKRTGEKVFLECVQDMDHENMFWYRQDPGLGLRLIYFSYDVKMKEKGDIPEGYSVSREKKERFSLILESASTNQTSMYLCASGRPAFYEQYFGPGTRLTVT.

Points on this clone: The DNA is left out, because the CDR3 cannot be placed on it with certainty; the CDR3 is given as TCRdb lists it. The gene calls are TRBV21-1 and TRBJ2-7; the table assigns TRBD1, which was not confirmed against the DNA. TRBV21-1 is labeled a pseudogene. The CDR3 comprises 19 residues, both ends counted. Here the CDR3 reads CASSKWGRGTGRKSYEQYF.

In nucleotides, the CDR3 is TGTGCCAGCAGCTTAAGCAGTAGCGCGACGTTCAATGAGCAGTTCTTC. Translated: CASSLSSSATFNEQFF. The chain combines TRBV7-3 with TRBJ2-1, with TRBD2 as a possible D gene (5 bases). This CDR3 comprises 16 residues. V was trimmed by 1 base and J by 6 bases, leaving 16 bases between them. CDR1 and CDR2 from the germline V gene are SGHTA and FQGTGA. The full variable domain, its missing parts supplied by reference TRBV7-3 and TRBJ2-1, is GAGVSQTPSNKVTEKGKYVELRCDPISGHTALYWYRQSLGQGPEFLIYFQGTGAADDSGLPNDRFFAVRPEGSVSTLKIQRTERGDSAVYLCASSLSSSATFNEQFFGPGTRLTVL.

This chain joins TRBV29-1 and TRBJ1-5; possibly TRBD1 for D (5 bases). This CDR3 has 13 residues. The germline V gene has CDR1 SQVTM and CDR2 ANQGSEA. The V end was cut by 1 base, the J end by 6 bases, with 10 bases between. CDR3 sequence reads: CSVEAGGGQPQHF. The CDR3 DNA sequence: TGCAGCGTTGAAGCCGGGGGGGGTCAGCCCCAGCATTTT.

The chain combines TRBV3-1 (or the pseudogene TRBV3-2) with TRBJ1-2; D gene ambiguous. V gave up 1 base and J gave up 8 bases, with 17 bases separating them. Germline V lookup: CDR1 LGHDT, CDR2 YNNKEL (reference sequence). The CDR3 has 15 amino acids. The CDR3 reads CASSQGSGPGGGYTF. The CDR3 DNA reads TGTGCCAGCAGCCAAGGCTCGGGCCCCGGAGGGGGCTACACCTTC.